A single sample gave rise to the 10 T cell receptor beta chains below, sequenced in a study of response to subunit inactivated influenza vaccine (dated by TCRdb to the late 2010s). Library prep was done by RT-PCR. For sequencing, an Illumina HiSeq 2500 was employed. Clones were called with MiXCR by TCRdb after fastp trimmed the public reads at Q25, and only in-frame beta chains were retained. Every entry covers one CDR3 protein and lists the most common genes and DNA from its rows. The sample table contains hundreds of thousands of distinct CDR3 sequences; only one count was recorded for 10% to 15% of them. Together, the top ten hold approximately 10% of the sample. This material consisted of PBMCs from blood, taken on the day of vaccination. The receptors were gathered from a man between 50 and 59 years old who received an inactivated influenza vaccine. Donor details come from another sample of the same person, matched by shared clones.

This clonotype has just a few counts. This chain links TRBV28 with TRBJ2-1, with TRBD1 matching 9 bases. In germline, CDR1 is MDHEN, CDR2 SYDVKM. Trimming removed 6 bases from V and 7 bases from J; junction bases left unmatched: 16. This CDR3 contains 17 residues. The CDR3 reads CASRHTGGGMKRNEQFF. Written as DNA, the CDR3 is TGTGCCAGCAGGCATACAGGGGGCGGTATGAAAAGGAATGAGCAGTTCTTC. Looking up the rest from reference TRBV28 and TRBJ2-1 gives the full variable domain: DVKVTQSSRYLVKRTGEKVFLECVQDMDHENMFWYRQDPGLGLRLIYFSYDVKMKEKGDIPEGYSVSREKKERFSLILESASTNQTSMYLCASRHTGGGMKRNEQFFGPGTRLTVL.

This clonotype was recorded many times. The V and J genes are TRBV6-1 and TRBJ2-7; 7 nucleotides agree with TRBD1. After removal of 5 bases from V and 5 bases from J, the junction contained 6 bases not matched to a gene. CDR1 is MNHNS and CDR2 is SASEGT in the germline V gene. The CDR3 length is 13 residues. CDR3 sequence: CASSQTGSDEQYF. CDR3 nucleotide sequence: TGTGCCAGCAGTCAGACAGGGTCTGACGAGCAGTACTTC.

This clonotype was observed a few times. The J gene is TRBJ2-7, the V gene TRBV27; 10 nucleotides agree with TRBD1. Trimming took 4 bases from V and 3 from J; bases not matched to a gene: 6. The CDR3 has 15 residues. The germline V gene encodes CDR1 MNHEY and CDR2 SMNVEV (reference sequence). The CDR3 DNA reads TGTGCCAGCAGTTACGGGACAGGGGCCGGCTACGAGCAGTACTTC. It translates to CASSYGTGAGYEQYF.

This clonotype has a handful of counts. This chain uses TRBV12-3 or TRBV12-4 with TRBJ2-7; 7 bases agree with TRBD1. The CDR3 has 15 residues. V trimming: 5 bases; J trimming: 4 bases; junction bases outside the gene matches: 11. This CDR3 is CASSLRDRRFYEQYF. CDR3 DNA sequence: TGTGCCAGCAGTCTCCGGGACAGACGTTTTTACGAGCAGTACTTC.

The sample holds a few counts of this clonotype. This chain uses TRBV27 with TRBJ2-7, with TRBD1 matching over 7 bases. Germline V CDR1 and CDR2: MNHEY, SMNVEV (reference sequence). Losses at the gene ends were 3 bases for V and 4 bases for J; bases not matched to a gene: 9. This CDR3 spans 15 amino acids. CDR3 bases: TGTGCCAGCAGTTTGATTCAGGGGGTTTTTTACGAGCAGTACTTC. Protein: CASSLIQGVFYEQYF.

This clonotype has ten or more counts. CDR3 bases: TGTGCCAGTGGCTATTACAATGAGCAGTTCTTC. It codes for CASGYYNEQFF. The chain links TRBV7-2 to TRBJ2-1; D remains unclear. V was cut by 9 bases and J by 4 bases, with 7 bases left in between. The CDR3 length is 11 residues. Germline V gives CDR1 SGHTA, CDR2 FQGNSA.

CDR3 DNA sequence: TGCAGTGCTAGAGCCTTCCTAGCGGAATACAATGAGCAGTTCTTC. As protein: CSARAFLAEYNEQFF. The chain recombines TRBV20-1 with TRBJ2-1; TRBD2 matches at 7 bases. The junction had 7 bases not matched to a gene; V was cut back by 1 base and J by 4 bases. The CDR3 is 15 amino acids. Germline CDR1 DFQATT, CDR2 SNEGSKA (reference sequence).

This clonotype was counted only a few times. The chain joins TRBV7-9 to TRBJ2-3, with TRBD2 matching over 11 bases. The CDR3 is 16 amino acids. V lost 4 bases, J lost 2 bases, and 5 bases stayed unmatched. The germline V gene encodes CDR1 SEHNR and CDR2 FQNEAQ (reference sequence). The CDR3 is CASSSRLAGLTDTQYF. CDR3 DNA: TGTGCCAGCAGCTCCCGACTAGCGGGACTCACAGATACGCAGTATTTT.

This clonotype showed up just a few times. This chain links TRBV5-6 with TRBJ2-7; 8 bases are shared with TRBD1. Losses at the gene ends were 1 base for V and 6 bases for J; bases not matched to a gene: 15. The CDR3 is 17 amino acids. Looked up from germline, CDR1 is SGHDT and CDR2 is YYEEEE. This CDR3 reads CASSLSSGSDRGFEQYF. The CDR3 nucleotides are TGTGCCAGCAGCTTGAGTTCGGGCAGTGACAGGGGTTTCGAGCAGTACTTC.

This chain's CDR3 is CASSFSLAGAYNEQFF. The CDR3 coding sequence is TGTGCCAGCAGCTTCTCCCTAGCGGGGGCTTACAATGAGCAGTTCTTC. The J gene is TRBJ2-1, the V gene TRBV7-2, with 10 nucleotides matching TRBD2. This CDR3 has 16 amino acids. CDR1 is SGHTA, CDR2 FQGNSA, per germline. V was clipped by 3 bases and J by 4 bases; unmatched bases: 6.